The T cell receptor (beta chain) under discussion was sequenced for a study of blood T cell repertoires in COVID-19. TCRdb's table, derived via immunoSEQ multiplex PCR, lists solely in-frame clones and lacks some. The repertoire holds some 260,000 clones, with approximately 80% as singletons. The sequenced sample was peripheral blood. This sequence was found in a woman older than 75 with active or convalescent COVID-19.

The CDR3, as DNA: TGCGCCAGCAGCTTGGACCCGGGACTGAGTAATGAAAAACTGTTTTTT. Translated: CASSLDPGLSNEKLFF. The gene calls are TRBV5-1 and TRBJ1-4; D might be TRBD1 (5 bases). The CDR3 covers 16 residues. Germline V gene sequence: CDR1 SGHRS, CDR2 YFSETQ. V was clipped by 0 bases and J by 4 bases, with 13 bases between them. The variable domain in full, with the rest retrieved from reference TRBV5-1 and TRBJ1-4, is KAGVTQTPRYLIKTRGQQVTLSCSPISGHRSVSWYQQTPGQGLQFLFEYFSETQRNKGNFPGRFSGRQFSNSRSEMNVSTLELGDSALYLCASSLDPGLSNEKLFFGSGTQLSVL.